This TCR beta chain was retrieved from a study of blood T cell repertoires in COVID-19. Looking at the study overall: There were acute and convalescent COVID-19 samples, and they came from the United States, Italy and Spain. The cDNA or gDNA used as material had been derived from T cells, B-cell-depleted T cells, or PBMCs.

In the study's own analysis: From reference gene primer amplification, estimates of nucleated cell counts were derived. Data came from immunoSEQ multiplex PCR; TCRdb stores just in-frame clones and leaves some out. V, J and clone size are taken as reported in that table, and D and trimming were inferred from the DNA itself. The profile shows a few hundred thousand clones, roughly 85% of them singletons. The table lists this clone with a few counts. Germline lookup yields CDR1 MGHDK and CDR2 SYGVNS. This CDR3 contains 16 residues. V lost 4 bases and J 7 bases, leaving 19 bases between the germline ends.

This sequence joins TRBV25-1 and TRBJ2-2; TRBD1 is a possible D gene (6 bases). This TCR was sampled from a young man who had recovered from COVID-19. What was sequenced was peripheral blood. CDR3 bases: TGTGCCAGCAGTGCGTACTTACAGGGACCCGGCGGGGAGCTGTTTTTT. Translation gives CASSAYLQGPGGELFF.